These 14 T cell receptor beta chains came from one sample sequenced in a study of brain T cells in children with intractable seizures. Regarding time point: blood from clinic visit 5 months post-surgery; TSC patient then seizure free. Using immunoSEQ multiplex PCR, the repertoire was profiled, and TCRdb retains in-frame clones only, with some absent. Among about 340,000 clones listed, roughly 92% were seen once. The material sequenced was peripheral blood, taken less than 6 months after surgery. Source of these receptors: a boy in the first two years of life with tuberous sclerosis and intractable seizures.

Regarding this clone: A read error is likely here: a far larger clone is one base away. The chain carries TRBV6-5 and TRBJ1-1; 7 bases fit TRBD1. The junction had 1 base not matched to a gene; V was cut back by 6 bases and J by 6 bases. Germline CDR1 and CDR2: MNHEY and SVGAGI. This CDR3 contains 11 residues. The CDR3 bases are TGTGCCAGCAGCCAGGGGGCTGAAGCTTTCTTT. Protein product: CASSQGAEAFF.

The V and J genes are TRBV5-6 and TRBJ2-7; D is unclear. The V end lost 1 base, the J end lost 6 bases, and 5 bases lay between the germline ends. The CDR3 covers 11 residues. Germline lookup yields CDR1 SGHDT and CDR2 YYEEEE. The CDR3 here is CASSLLGEQYF. The CDR3 nucleotides are TGTGCCAGCAGCTTGCTAGGCGAGCAGTACTTC.

The V gene is TRBV6-1, the J gene TRBJ1-1; D is uncertain. Germline V CDR1 and CDR2: MNHNS, SASEGT. This CDR3 contains 13 residues. V dropped 2 bases and J dropped 0 bases, with 4 bases sitting between them. The CDR3 loop is CASSEQLNTEAFF. DNA of the CDR3: TGTGCCAGCAGTGAACAGTTGAACACTGAAGCTTTCTTT.

The chain uses TRBV12-3 or TRBV12-4 and TRBJ2-3; maybe TRBD2 (5 bases). The V end was cut by 7 bases, the J end by 0 bases, with 8 bases between. The CDR3 runs 13 residues. The CDR3 reads CASKLGSTDTQYF. The CDR3 DNA reads as TGTGCCAGCAAACTAGGGAGCACAGATACGCAGTATTTT.

The V call is TRBV7-9, the J call TRBJ2-2; tentatively, D is TRBD1 or TRBD2 (5 bases each). V shed 5 bases and J shed 3 bases, with 19 bases lying between them. The CDR3 is 17 amino acids. CDR1 is SEHNR, CDR2 FQNEAQ, per germline (reference sequence). CDR3 DNA sequence: TGTGCCAGCAGCCCCAGACTTAGAATGGGGGACACCGGGGAGCTGTTTTTT. Residues: CASSPRLRMGDTGELFF.

The chain recombines TRBV27 with TRBJ2-1; 10 bases are a match to TRBD1. V gave up 5 bases and J gave up 4 bases; unmatched junction bases: 8. The CDR3 has 16 residues. Germline values: CDR1 MNHEY, CDR2 SMNVEV (reference sequence). The CDR3: CASSQPWGQGYNEQFF. Written as DNA, the CDR3 is TGTGCCAGCAGTCAACCCTGGGGACAGGGGTACAATGAGCAGTTCTTC.

The chain employs TRBV7-9 and TRBJ2-5, with TRBD1 matching over 9 bases. The V gene end was trimmed by 6 bases and the J gene end by 1 base; junction bases not matched to a gene: 6. Germline V gene lookup returns CDR1 SEHNR and CDR2 FQNEAQ (reference sequence). The CDR3 covers 15 residues. For the CDR3, the DNA is TGTGCCAGCAGGGAAGGACAGGGGATCCAAGAGACCCAGTACTTC. Protein product: CASREGQGIQETQYF.

The CDR3, as DNA: TGCGCCAGCAGCCTCGGGACTATGGCCTACGAGCAGTACTTC. It is translated as CASSLGTMAYEQYF. This chain links TRBV4-1 with TRBJ2-7, with 7 positions matching TRBD2. V was pared by 4 bases and J by 2 bases, with 5 bases of the junction left unmatched. The CDR3 runs 14 residues. Looked up from germline, CDR1 is MGHRA and CDR2 is YSYEKL.

This chain connects TRBV5-1 to TRBJ2-5; no reliable D call. This CDR3 has 17 residues. CDR1 and CDR2 (germline): SGHRS, YFSETQ. Trimming cost V 0 bases and J 2 bases, with 17 bases left between them. The chain's CDR3 is CASSLGILQSTQETQYF. For the CDR3, the DNA is TGCGCCAGCAGCTTGGGGATTCTCCAGAGTACTCAAGAGACCCAGTACTTC.

This clone has a single count. The chain has TRBV7-8 and TRBJ2-5; 9 bases fit TRBD2. The CDR3 loop spans 15 amino acids. Unmatched junction bases numbered 9, after V lost 5 bases and J lost 5 bases. Germline-derived CDR1 and CDR2 are SGHVS and FQNEAQ. The CDR3 DNA follows: TGTGCCAGCAGCCCAGGGGCTAGCGGGACCGAGACCCAGTACTTC. This codes for CASSPGASGTETQYF.

The J gene is TRBJ1-5, the V gene TRBV19; 10 bases align to TRBD1. CDR1 and CDR2 (germline): LNHDA, SQIVND (reference sequence). The CDR3 is 16 residues long. After removal of 3 bases from V and 6 bases from J, the junction contained 8 bases not matched to a gene. CDR3 bases: TGTGCCAGTAGTATGGGGACAGGGGAGCTCCTTCAGCCCCAGCATTTT. It codes for CASSMGTGELLQPQHF.

The V call is TRBV5-4, the J call TRBJ2-7; perhaps TRBD1 as D (6 bases). Germline V lookup: CDR1 SGHNT, CDR2 YYREEE (reference sequence). Trimming shortened V by 0 bases and J by 6 bases, and 10 bases separated the two germline ends. The CDR3 runs 13 residues. The CDR3 is CASSLDTGFEQYF. The DNA of the CDR3 is TGTGCCAGCAGCTTGGATACAGGGTTCGAGCAGTACTTC. The variable domain in full, with the rest retrieved from reference TRBV5-4 and TRBJ2-7, is ETGVTQSPTHLIKTRGQQVTLRCSSQSGHNTVSWYQQALGQGPQFIFQYYREEENGRGNFPPRFSGLQFPNYSSELNVNALELDDSALYLCASSLDTGFEQYFGPGTRLTVT.

The chain couples TRBV19 to TRBJ1-3; no definite D call. This CDR3 has 14 residues. V dropped 3 bases and J dropped 2 bases, with 8 bases sitting between them. The germline gives CDR1 LNHDA, CDR2 SQIVND (reference sequence). The CDR3 bases are TGTGCCAGTAGTATCTGGGCTACTGGAAACACCATATATTTT. Translating it yields CASSIWATGNTIYF.

The V call is TRBV7-9, the J call TRBJ1-4; possibly TRBD1 for D (5 bases). The V end was cut by 0 bases, the J end by 8 bases, with 16 bases between. From germline, CDR1 is SEHNR and CDR2 FQNEAQ (reference sequence). This CDR3 contains 16 residues. CDR3 bases: TGTGCCAGCAGCTTAGCCGGGACGGTTAGAGGAGAAAAACTGTTTTTT. It is translated as CASSLAGTVRGEKLFF. Together with reference TRBV7-9 and TRBJ1-4, the CDR3 gives the full variable domain: DTGVSQNPRHKITKRGQNVTFRCDPISEHNRLYWYRQTLGQGPEFLTYFQNEAQLEKSRLLSDRFSAERPKGSFSTLEIQRTEQGDSAMYLCASSLAGTVRGEKLFFGSGTQLSVL.